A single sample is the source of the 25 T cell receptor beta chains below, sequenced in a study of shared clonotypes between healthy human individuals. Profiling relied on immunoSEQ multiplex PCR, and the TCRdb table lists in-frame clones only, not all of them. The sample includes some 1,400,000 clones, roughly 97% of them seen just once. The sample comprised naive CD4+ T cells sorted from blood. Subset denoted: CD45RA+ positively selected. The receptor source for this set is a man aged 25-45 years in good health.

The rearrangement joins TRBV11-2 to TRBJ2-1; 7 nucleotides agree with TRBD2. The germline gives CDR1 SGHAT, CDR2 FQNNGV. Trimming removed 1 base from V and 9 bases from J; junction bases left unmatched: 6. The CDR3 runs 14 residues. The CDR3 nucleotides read TGTGCCAGCAGCTTAGTGGCGGGAGCCCCTGAGCAGTTCTTC. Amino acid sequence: CASSLVAGAPEQFF.

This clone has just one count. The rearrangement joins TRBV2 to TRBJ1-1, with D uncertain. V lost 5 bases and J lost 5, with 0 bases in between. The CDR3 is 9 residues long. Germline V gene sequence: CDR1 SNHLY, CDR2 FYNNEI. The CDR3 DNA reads TGTGCCAGCAGTACTGAAGCTTTCTTT. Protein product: CASSTEAFF. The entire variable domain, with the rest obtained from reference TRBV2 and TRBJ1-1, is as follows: EPEVTQTPSHQVTQMGQEVILRCVPISNHLYFYWYRQILGQKVEFLVSFYNNEISEKSEIFDDQFSVERPDGSNFTLKIRSTKLEDSAMYFCASSTEAFFGQGTRLTVV.

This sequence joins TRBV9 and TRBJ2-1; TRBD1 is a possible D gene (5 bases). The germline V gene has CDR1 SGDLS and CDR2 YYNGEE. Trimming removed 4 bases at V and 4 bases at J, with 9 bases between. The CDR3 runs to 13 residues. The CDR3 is CASSLQEYNEQFF. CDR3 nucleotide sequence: TGTGCCAGCAGCCTACAGGAGTACAATGAGCAGTTCTTC.

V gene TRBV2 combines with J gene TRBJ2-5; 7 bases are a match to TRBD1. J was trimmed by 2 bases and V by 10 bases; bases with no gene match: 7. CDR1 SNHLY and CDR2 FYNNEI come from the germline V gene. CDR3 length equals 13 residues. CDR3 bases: TGTGCCACGACAGGGTGGGGGCAAGAGACCCAGTACTTC. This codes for CATTGWGQETQYF.

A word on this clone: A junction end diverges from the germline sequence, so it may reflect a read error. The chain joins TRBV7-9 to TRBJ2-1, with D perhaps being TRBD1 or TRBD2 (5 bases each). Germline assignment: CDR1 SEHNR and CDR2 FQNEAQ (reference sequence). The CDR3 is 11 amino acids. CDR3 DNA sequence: TGTGCCAGCACCCTCGGGGCCCCCCTCGTCTTC. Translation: CASTLGAPLVF.

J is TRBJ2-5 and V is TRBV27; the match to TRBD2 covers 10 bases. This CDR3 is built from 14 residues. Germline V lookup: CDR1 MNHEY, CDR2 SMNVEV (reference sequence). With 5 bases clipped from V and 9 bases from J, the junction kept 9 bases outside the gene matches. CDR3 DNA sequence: TGTGCCAGCAGTGAAAGACTAGCGGGTCGGTCCCAGTACTTC. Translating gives CASSERLAGRSQYF.

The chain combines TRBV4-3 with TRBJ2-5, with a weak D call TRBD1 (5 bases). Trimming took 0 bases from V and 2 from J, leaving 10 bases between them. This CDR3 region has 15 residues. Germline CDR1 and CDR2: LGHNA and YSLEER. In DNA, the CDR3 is TGCGCCAGCAGCCAAGATCTGGGGCCACAAGAGACCCAGTACTTC. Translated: CASSQDLGPQETQYF.

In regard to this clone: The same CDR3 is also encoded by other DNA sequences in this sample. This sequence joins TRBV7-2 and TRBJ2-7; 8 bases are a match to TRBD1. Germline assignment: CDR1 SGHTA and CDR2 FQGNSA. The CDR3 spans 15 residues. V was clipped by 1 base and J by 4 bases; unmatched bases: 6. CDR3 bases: TGTGCCAGCAGCTTAGGGGCAGGGGGCGCTTACGAGCAGTACTTC. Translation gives CASSLGAGGAYEQYF.

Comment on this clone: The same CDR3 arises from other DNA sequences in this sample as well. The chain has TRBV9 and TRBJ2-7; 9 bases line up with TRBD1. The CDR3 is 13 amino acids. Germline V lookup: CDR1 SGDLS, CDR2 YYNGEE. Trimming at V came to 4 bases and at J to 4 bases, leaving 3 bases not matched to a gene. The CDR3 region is CASSFGQGYEQYF. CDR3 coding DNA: TGTGCCAGCAGCTTCGGACAGGGGTACGAGCAGTACTTC.

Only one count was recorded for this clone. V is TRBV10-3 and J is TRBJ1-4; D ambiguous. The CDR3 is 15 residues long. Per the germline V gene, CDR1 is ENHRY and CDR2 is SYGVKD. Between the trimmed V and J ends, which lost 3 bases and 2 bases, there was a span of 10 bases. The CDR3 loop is CAISDPGHTNEKLFF. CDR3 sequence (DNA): TGTGCCATCAGTGACCCCGGGCACACTAATGAAAAACTGTTTTTT.

CDR3 nucleotides: TGTGCCAGCGGACTAGCGGGACGCACAGATACGCAGTATTTT. This translates into CASGLAGRTDTQYF. V and J are TRBV7-2 and TRBJ2-3; 12 nucleotides agree with TRBD2. After removal of 8 bases from V and 1 base from J, the junction contained 1 base not matched to a gene. The CDR3 consists of 14 residues. Germline CDR1 and CDR2: SGHTA and FQGNSA.

The DNA for the CDR3 is TGTGCCAGCAAGCGCTCTAGGACAACCTACTACGAGCAGTACTTC. This translates into CASKRSRTTYYEQYF. This chain joins TRBV28 and TRBJ2-7; a weak D match, TRBD1 (5 bases). This CDR3 spans 15 amino acids. The ends were cut back, 7 bases at V and 3 bases at J, with 19 bases in the middle. Germline CDR1 reads MDHEN; CDR2 reads SYDVKM.

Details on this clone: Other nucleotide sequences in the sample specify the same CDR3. The CDR3 protein is CSVPRGQETQYF. CDR3 nucleotide sequence: TGCAGCGTCCCAAGGGGCCAAGAGACCCAGTACTTC. The chain joins TRBV29-1 to TRBJ2-5; D is perhaps TRBD1 (5 bases). Germline loops: CDR1 SQVTM, CDR2 ANQGSEA. This CDR3 is built from 12 residues. V shed 6 bases and J shed 1 base, with 9 bases lying between them.

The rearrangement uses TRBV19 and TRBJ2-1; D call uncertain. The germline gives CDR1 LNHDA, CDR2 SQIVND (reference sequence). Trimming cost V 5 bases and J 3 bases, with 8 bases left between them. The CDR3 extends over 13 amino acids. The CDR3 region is CASSLRIYNEQFF. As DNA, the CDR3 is TGTGCCAGTAGTCTTCGGATCTACAATGAGCAGTTCTTC.

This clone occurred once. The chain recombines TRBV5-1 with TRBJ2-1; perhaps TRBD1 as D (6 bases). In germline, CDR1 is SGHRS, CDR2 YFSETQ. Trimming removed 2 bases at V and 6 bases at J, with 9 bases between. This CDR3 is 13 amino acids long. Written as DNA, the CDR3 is TGCGCCAGCAGCTTCAGGGGCGGCAATGAGCAGTTCTTC. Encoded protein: CASSFRGGNEQFF.

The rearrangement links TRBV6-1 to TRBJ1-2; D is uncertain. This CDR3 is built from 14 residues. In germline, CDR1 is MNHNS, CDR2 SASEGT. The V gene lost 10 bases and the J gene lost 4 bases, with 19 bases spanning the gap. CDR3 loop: CATQAERPLYGYTF. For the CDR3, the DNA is TGTGCCACGCAGGCGGAAAGACCGCTCTATGGCTACACCTTC.

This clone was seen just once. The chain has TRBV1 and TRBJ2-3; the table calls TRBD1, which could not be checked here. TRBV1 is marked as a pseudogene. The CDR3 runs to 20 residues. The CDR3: CTSSQGAKPFRTRDTDTQYF. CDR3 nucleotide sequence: TGCACCAGCAGCCAAGGGGCAAAGCCCTTCAGAACCAGAGACACAGATACGCAGTATTTT.

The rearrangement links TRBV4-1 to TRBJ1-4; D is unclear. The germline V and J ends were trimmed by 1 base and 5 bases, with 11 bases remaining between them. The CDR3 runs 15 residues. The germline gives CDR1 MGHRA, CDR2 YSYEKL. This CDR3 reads CASSQVMIQNEKLFF. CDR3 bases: TGCGCCAGCAGCCAAGTGATGATTCAAAATGAAAAACTGTTTTTT.

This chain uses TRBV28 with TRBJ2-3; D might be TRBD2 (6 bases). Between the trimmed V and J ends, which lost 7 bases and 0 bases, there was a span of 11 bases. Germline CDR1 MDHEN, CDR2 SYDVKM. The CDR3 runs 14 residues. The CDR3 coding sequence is TGTGCCAGCACCCTAGCGCCCAGCACAGATACGCAGTATTTT. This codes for CASTLAPSTDTQYF.

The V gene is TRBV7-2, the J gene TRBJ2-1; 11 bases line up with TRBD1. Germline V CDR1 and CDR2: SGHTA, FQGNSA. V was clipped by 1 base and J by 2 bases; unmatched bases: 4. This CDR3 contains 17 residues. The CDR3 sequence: CASSLVLGQGAYNEQFF. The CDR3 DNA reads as TGTGCCAGCAGCTTAGTTTTGGGACAGGGGGCCTACAATGAGCAGTTCTTC.

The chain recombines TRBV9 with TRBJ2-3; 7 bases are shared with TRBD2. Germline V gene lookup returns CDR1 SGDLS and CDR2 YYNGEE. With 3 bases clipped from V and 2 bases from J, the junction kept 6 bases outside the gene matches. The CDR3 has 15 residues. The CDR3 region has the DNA TGTGCCAGCAGCGCGAGAGGGGACTACACAGATACGCAGTATTTT. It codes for CASSARGDYTDTQYF.

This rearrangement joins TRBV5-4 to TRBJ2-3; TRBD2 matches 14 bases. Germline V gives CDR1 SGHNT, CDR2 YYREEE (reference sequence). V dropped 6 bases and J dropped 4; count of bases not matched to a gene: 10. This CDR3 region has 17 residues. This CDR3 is CASISGTSGRGADTQYF. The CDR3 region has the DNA TGTGCCAGCATTTCCGGGACTAGCGGGAGAGGGGCAGATACGCAGTATTTT.

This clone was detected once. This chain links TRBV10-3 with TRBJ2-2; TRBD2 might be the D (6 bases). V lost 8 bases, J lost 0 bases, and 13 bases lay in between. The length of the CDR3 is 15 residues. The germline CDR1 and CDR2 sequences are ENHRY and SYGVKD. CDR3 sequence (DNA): TGTGCCATCGCTGCGGGACGGGCGAACACCGGGGAGCTGTTTTTT. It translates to CAIAAGRANTGELFF.

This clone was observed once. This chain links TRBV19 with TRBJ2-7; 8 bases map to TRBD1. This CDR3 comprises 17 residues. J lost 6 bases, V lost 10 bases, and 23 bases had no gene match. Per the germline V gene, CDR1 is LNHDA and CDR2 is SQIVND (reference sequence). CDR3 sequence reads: CATRQGSLRDKHREQYF. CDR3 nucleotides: TGTGCCACCCGACAGGGGTCACTCCGGGACAAGCACCGCGAGCAGTACTTC.

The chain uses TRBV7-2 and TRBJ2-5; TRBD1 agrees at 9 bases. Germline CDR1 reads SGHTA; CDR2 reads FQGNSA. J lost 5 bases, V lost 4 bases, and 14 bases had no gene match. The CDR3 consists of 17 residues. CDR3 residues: CASSSGTGRPYEETQYF. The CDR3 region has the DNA TGTGCCAGCAGCTCCGGGACAGGGAGACCCTACGAGGAGACCCAGTACTTC.